The rows below give T cell receptor beta chains drawn from one sample of a study of shared clonotypes between healthy human individuals. Using immunoSEQ multiplex PCR, the repertoire was profiled, and TCRdb retains in-frame clones only, with some absent. The table has roughly 2,500,000 clones, approximately 93% seen once. The material sequenced was naive CD4+ T cells from PBMCs. These receptor sequences come from a man aged 18 to 30 in good health. Some clones in this sample may be carry-over from other donors' samples. Both conserved end residues are part of each CDR3. A D gene is named only where the DNA matches it firmly. Clone size, where shown, is once, few, many, or a class for clones that have expanded.

CASSTSAGGMSQKEFF	TGTGCCAGCAGCACTTCCGCTGGGGGAATGTCCCAAAAGGAGTTCTTC	NA	NA	TRBV9	TRBJ2-1
CASSPQTGNTIYF	TGTGCCAGCAGCCCCCAGACTGGAAACACCATATATTTT	NA	NA	TRBV7-2	TRBJ1-3
CASSGLGSNTEAFF	TGTGCCAGCAGTGGGCTAGGGTCGAACACTGAAGCTTTCTTT	NA	NA	TRBV2	TRBJ1-1
CASSLLGGDTQYF	TGTGCCAGCAGTTTATTGGGTGGGGATACGCAGTATTTT	NA	NA	TRBV27	TRBJ2-3
CASSYYASYNEQFF	TGTGCCAGCAGCTACTACGCATCCTACAATGAGCAGTTCTTC	NA	once	TRBV7-2	TRBJ2-1
CASSYRGRGQPQHF	TGTGCCAGCAGTTATCGGGGAAGGGGACAGCCCCAGCATTTT	NA	few	TRBV6-6	TRBJ1-5
CSARPNTEAFF	TGCAGTGCTAGGCCGAACACTGAAGCTTTCTTT	NA	few	TRBV20-1	TRBJ1-1
CASSSNREHGYTF	TGTGCCAGCAGTTCCAACAGGGAGCATGGCTACACCTTC	NA	NA	TRBV27	TRBJ1-2
CASSLLGRNEKLFF	TGCGCCAGCAGCCTGTTGGGACGGAACGAAAAACTGTTTTTT	NA	NA	TRBV5-1	TRBJ1-4
CASSSPYSGNTIYF	TGTGCCAGCAGTTCCCCGTACTCTGGAAACACCATATATTTT	NA	NA	TRBV28	TRBJ1-3
CASSYRGGYGYTF	TGTGCCAGCAGTTACCGGGGGGGGTATGGCTACACCTTC	NA	NA	TRBV6-6	TRBJ1-2
CASSFGGGRGNTEAFF	TGTGCCAGCAGCTTCGGTGGGGGGAGGGGGAACACTGAAGCTTTCTTT	NA	NA	TRBV7-9	TRBJ1-1
CASSRLGTSGRGNTDTQYF	TGTGCCAGCAGTCGACTGGGGACTAGCGGGAGGGGGAACACAGATACGCAGTATTTT	TRBD2	NA	TRBV2	TRBJ2-3
CASSTPQRGWVDTQYF	TGTGCCAGCAGCACCCCCCAGCGGGGATGGGTAGATACGCAGTATTTT	TRBD2	NA	TRBV7-9	TRBJ2-3
CASSPANEQYF	TGTGCCAGCTCACCCGCCAACGAGCAGTACTTC	NA	NA	TRBV18	TRBJ2-7
CASSKKWGLGQPQHF	TGCGCCAGCAGCAAAAAGTGGGGGTTAGGTCAGCCCCAGCATTTT	NA	once	TRBV4-3	TRBJ1-5
CASSSALSRETQYF	TGTGCCAGCAGCTCAGCCTTGTCTCGGGAGACCCAGTACTTC	NA	NA	TRBV11-2	TRBJ2-5
CASSQQGGNQPQHF	TGCGCCAGCAGCCAACAGGGAGGCAATCAGCCCCAGCATTTT	NA	NA	TRBV4-1	TRBJ1-5
CASRFMTVLTDTQYF	TGTGCCAGCAGGTTTATGACAGTCCTCACAGATACGCAGTATTTT	NA	NA	TRBV6-1	TRBJ2-3
CASSLDSPQALF	TGTGCCAGCAGCTTAGACTCACCGCAGGCACTCTTC	NA	NA	TRBV7-9	TRBJ2-1
CASTSNEKLFF	TGTGCCAGCACTTCCAATGAAAAACTGTTTTTT	NA	NA	TRBV28	TRBJ1-4
CASSQDAGEYNEQFF	TGTGCCAGCAGCCAAGACGCGGGAGAATACAATGAGCAGTTCTTC	TRBD2	NA	TRBV4-2	TRBJ2-1
CASSLAVGEGEQYF	TGCGCCAGCAGCTTGGCGGTCGGGGAGGGCGAGCAGTACTTC	TRBD2	NA	TRBV5-1	TRBJ2-7
CASSVAPSVSRSGNTIYF	TGTGCCAGCAGCGTAGCCCCGTCGGTAAGCCGCTCTGGAAACACCATATATTTT	NA	NA	TRBV9	TRBJ1-3
CASSLTQPNGYVREETQYF	TGTGCCAGCAGTTTAACCCAACCCAATGGATATGTCAGGGAGGAGACCCAGTACTTC	NA	NA	TRBV28	TRBJ2-5
CASSDTGKLGSYEQYF	TGCGCCAGCAGTGATACAGGGAAATTGGGCTCCTACGAGCAGTACTTC	NA	NA	TRBV10-1	TRBJ2-7
CASSLNRISGNTIYF	TGTGCCAGCTCACTTAACAGGATCTCTGGAAACACCATATATTTT	NA	NA	TRBV18	TRBJ1-3